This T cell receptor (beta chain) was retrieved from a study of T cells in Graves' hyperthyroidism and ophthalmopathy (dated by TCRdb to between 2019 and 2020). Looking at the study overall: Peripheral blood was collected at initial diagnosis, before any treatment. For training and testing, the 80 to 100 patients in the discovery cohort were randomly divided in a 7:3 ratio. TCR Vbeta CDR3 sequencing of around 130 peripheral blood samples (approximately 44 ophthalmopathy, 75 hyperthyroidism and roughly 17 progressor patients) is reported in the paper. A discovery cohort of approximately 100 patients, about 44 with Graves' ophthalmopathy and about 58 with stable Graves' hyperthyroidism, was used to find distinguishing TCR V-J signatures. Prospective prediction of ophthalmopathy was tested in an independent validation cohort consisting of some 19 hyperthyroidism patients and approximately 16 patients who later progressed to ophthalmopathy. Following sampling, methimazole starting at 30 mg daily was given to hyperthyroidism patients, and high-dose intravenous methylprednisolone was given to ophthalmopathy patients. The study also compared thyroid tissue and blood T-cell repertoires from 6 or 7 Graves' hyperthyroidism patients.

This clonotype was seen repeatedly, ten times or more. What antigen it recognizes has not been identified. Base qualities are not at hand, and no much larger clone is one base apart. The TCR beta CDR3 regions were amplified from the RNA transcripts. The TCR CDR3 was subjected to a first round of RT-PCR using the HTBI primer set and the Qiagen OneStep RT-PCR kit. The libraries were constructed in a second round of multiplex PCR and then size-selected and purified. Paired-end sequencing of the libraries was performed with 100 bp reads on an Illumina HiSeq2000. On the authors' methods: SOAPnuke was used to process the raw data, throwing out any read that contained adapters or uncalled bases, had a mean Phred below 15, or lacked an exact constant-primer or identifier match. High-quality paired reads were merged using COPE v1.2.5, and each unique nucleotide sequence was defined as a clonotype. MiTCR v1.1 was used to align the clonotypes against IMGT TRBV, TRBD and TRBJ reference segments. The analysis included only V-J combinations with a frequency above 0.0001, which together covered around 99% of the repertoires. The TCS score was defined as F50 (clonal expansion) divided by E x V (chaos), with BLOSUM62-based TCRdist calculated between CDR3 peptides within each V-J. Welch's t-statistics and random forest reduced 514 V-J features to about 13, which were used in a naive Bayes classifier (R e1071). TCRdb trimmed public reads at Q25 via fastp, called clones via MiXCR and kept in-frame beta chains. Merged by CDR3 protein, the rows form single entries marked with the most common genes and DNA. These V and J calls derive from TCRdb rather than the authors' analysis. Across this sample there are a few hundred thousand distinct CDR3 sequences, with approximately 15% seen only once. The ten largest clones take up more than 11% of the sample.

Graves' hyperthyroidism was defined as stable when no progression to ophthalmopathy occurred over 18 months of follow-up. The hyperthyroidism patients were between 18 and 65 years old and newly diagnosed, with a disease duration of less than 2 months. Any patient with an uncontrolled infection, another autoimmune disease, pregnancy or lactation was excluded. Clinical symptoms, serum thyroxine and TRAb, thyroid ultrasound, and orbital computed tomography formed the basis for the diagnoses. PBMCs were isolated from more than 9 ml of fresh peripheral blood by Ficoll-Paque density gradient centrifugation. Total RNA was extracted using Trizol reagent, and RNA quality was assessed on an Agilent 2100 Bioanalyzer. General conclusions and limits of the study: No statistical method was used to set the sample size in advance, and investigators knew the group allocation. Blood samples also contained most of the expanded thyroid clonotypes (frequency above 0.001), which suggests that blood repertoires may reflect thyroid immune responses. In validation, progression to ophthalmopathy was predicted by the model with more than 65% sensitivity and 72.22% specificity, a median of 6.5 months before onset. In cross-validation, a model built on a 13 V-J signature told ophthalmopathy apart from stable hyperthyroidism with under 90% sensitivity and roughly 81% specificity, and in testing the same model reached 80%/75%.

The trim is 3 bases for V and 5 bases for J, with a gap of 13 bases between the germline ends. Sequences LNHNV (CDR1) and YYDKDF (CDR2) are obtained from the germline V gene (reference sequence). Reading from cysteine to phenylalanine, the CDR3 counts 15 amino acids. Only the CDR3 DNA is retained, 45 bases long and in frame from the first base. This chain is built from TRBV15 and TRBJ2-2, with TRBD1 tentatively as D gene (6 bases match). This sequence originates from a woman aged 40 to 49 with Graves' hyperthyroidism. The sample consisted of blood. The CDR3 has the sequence CATSRAMTGTGELFF. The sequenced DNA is TGTGCCACCAGCAGGGCCATGACAGGAACCGGGGAGCTGTTTTTT.